These 24 T cell receptor beta chains share one sample of origin, sequenced in a study of cytomegalovirus exposure and HLA in healthy donors (dated by TCRdb to about 2017). Library preparation used the immunoSEQ multiplex PCR assay. The multiplex PCR relied on a mix of 60 forward primers for TCR Vbeta segments and 13 reverse primers for TCR Jbeta segments. The source is immuneACCESS, and TCRdb retained only in-frame sequences with V and J called. Part of the clones is not carried over; for the studies checked, unresolved V genes explain less than half of this, and the remainder is unexplained. The sample yields about 230,000 clones; more than 60% were counted once. 2.7% of the sample goes to the ten largest clones. Sequencing was done on a sample of PBMCs. Receptors were obtained from a woman aged 55-70 years in good health and CMV-seropositive.

The chain is built from TRBV7-9 and TRBJ1-5; D is unclear. This CDR3 is built from 15 residues. Trimming shortened V by 1 base and J by 2 bases, and 9 bases separated the two germline ends. CDR1 and CDR2 (germline): SEHNR, FQNEAQ (reference sequence). CDR3 amino acids: CASSLGSAGNQPQHF. The CDR3 DNA follows: TGTGCCAGCAGCTTAGGAAGCGCGGGCAATCAGCCCCAGCATTTT.

This rearrangement joins TRBV6-5 to TRBJ2-7, with 10 positions matching TRBD1. This CDR3 contains 15 residues. V was clipped by 6 bases and J by 6 bases; unmatched bases: 11. From germline, CDR1 is MNHEY and CDR2 SVGAGI. As DNA, the CDR3 is TGTGCCAGCAGCCTAACCACCGGGACAGGGGCCGAGCAGTACTTC. It is translated as CASSLTTGTGAEQYF.

The rearrangement joins TRBV5-1 to TRBJ2-5, with 8 bases fitting TRBD1. CDR3 length: 15 residues. V lost 6 bases to trimming and J lost 4 bases; unmatched junction nucleotides: 11. Germline V gene data show CDR1 as SGHRS and CDR2 as YFSETQ. CDR3 amino acids: CASTATGAERETQYF. For the CDR3, the DNA is TGCGCCAGCACCGCGACAGGGGCAGAGCGAGAGACCCAGTACTTC.

This sequence joins TRBV12-5 and TRBJ2-2, with TRBD2 matching over 8 bases. The germline V gene encodes CDR1 LGHNT and CDR2 FRNRAP. This CDR3 spans 15 amino acids. V gave up 7 bases and J gave up 4 bases; unmatched junction bases: 8. CDR3 nucleotides: TGTGCTAGTGAGGCGGGAGGAGGGTTCACCGGGGAGCTGTTTTTT. Translating gives CASEAGGGFTGELFF.

The chain uses TRBV28 and TRBJ2-1; D might be TRBD2 (5 bases). From germline, CDR1 is MDHEN and CDR2 SYDVKM. This CDR3 contains 16 residues. V was clipped by 1 base and J by 4 bases, with 14 bases between them. In DNA, the CDR3 is TGTGCCAGCAGTTTATTGTTCGGGAACTCATACAATGAGCAGTTCTTC. It codes for CASSLLFGNSYNEQFF.

This sequence joins TRBV11-1 and TRBJ2-2, with D possibly being TRBD2 (5 bases). Germline CDR1 reads SGHAT; CDR2 reads FQDESV (reference sequence). The V end lost 2 bases, the J end lost 7 bases, and 11 bases lay between the germline ends. CDR3 length: 14 amino acids. The CDR3 reads CASSLRDEGGELFF. The CDR3 DNA is TGTGCCAGCAGCTTACGCGATGAGGGCGGGGAGCTGTTTTTT.

As DNA, the CDR3 is TGTGCCAGCAGTCCGGGACAGGAGCGGCAGCCCCAGCATTTT. Translated: CASSPGQERQPQHF. The rearrangement links TRBV27 to TRBJ1-5; 8 bases are a match to TRBD1. V was pared by 5 bases and J by 7 bases, with 7 bases of the junction left unmatched. The CDR3 runs to 14 residues. CDR1 and CDR2 from the germline V gene are MNHEY and SMNVEV (reference sequence).

This clone has more than one count but fewer than ten. The chain employs TRBV27 and TRBJ2-7; possibly TRBD2 for D (7 bases). V was pared by 2 bases and J by 4 bases, with 21 bases between. The germline V gene has CDR1 MNHEY and CDR2 SMNVEV (reference sequence). The CDR3 loop spans 17 amino acids. This chain's CDR3 is CASSLSSGASGFYEQYF. CDR3 bases: TGTGCCAGCAGTTTAAGCTCGGGGGCTAGCGGATTTTACGAGCAGTACTTC.

The chain combines TRBV18 with TRBJ2-2, with 10 positions matching TRBD2. In germline, CDR1 is KGHSH, CDR2 LQKENI. V shed 3 bases, J shed 1 base, and the junction held 11 bases outside the gene matches. This CDR3 has 19 amino acids. The CDR3 sequence is CASSPFRLAGELNTGELFF. CDR3 in DNA: TGTGCCAGCTCACCGTTTCGGCTAGCGGGAGAATTGAACACCGGGGAGCTGTTTTTT.

This chain connects TRBV11-1 to TRBJ2-3, with a weak D call TRBD2 (7 bases). The CDR3 runs 14 residues. Per germline, CDR1 SGHAT and CDR2 FQDESV (reference sequence). V gave up 5 bases and J gave up 4 bases, with 13 bases separating them. CDR3 amino acids: CASSPRRGPDTQYF. The DNA of the CDR3 is TGTGCCAGCAGCCCCAGGCGGGGGCCAGATACGCAGTATTTT.

The chain recombines TRBV5-1 with TRBJ2-7; 12 bases agree with TRBD2. The CDR3 loop spans 16 amino acids. Unmatched junction bases numbered 6, after V lost 2 bases and J lost 3 bases. Looked up from germline, CDR1 is SGHRS and CDR2 is YFSETQ. CDR3 loop: CASSFGTSGRNYEQYF. The DNA for the CDR3 is TGCGCCAGCAGCTTCGGGACTAGCGGGCGGAACTACGAGCAGTACTTC.

This chain uses TRBV5-1 with TRBJ2-7; D is perhaps TRBD1 (5 bases). The ends were cut back, 0 bases at V and 7 bases at J, with 11 bases in the middle. Germline lookup yields CDR1 SGHRS and CDR2 YFSETQ. The CDR3 is 13 residues long. CDR3 DNA: TGCGCCAGCAGCTTGGGCAGGGTCGGAGAGCAGTACTTC. It is translated as CASSLGRVGEQYF.

The V call is TRBV27, the J call TRBJ1-5, with D tentatively TRBD1 (6 bases). The CDR3 runs 14 residues. V gave up 6 bases and J gave up 7 bases, with 16 bases separating them. CDR1 MNHEY and CDR2 SMNVEV come from the germline V gene (reference sequence). The CDR3 region is CASSLGAGAQPQHF. CDR3 nucleotides: TGTGCCAGCAGCCTGGGGGCAGGAGCCCAGCCCCAGCATTTT.

J is TRBJ1-5 and V is TRBV30; 8 bases fit TRBD1. CDR3 length equals 13 residues. V shed 2 bases and J 7 bases; nucleotides not matched to a gene: 4. Per germline, CDR1 GTSNPN and CDR2 SVGIG (reference sequence). This CDR3 is CAWSLDRGQPQHF. The CDR3 bases are TGTGCCTGGAGTCTCGACAGGGGCCAGCCCCAGCATTTT. The whole variable domain, filled in from reference TRBV30 and TRBJ1-5, reads SQTIHQWPATLVQPVGSPLSLECTVEGTSNPNLYWYRQAAGRGLQLLFYSVGIGQISSEVPQNLSASRPQDRQFILSSKKLLLSDSGFYLCAWSLDRGQPQHFGDGTRLSIL.

The chain has TRBV5-1 and TRBJ1-2, with 12 bases fitting TRBD1. The V gene end was trimmed by 3 bases and the J gene end by 8 bases; junction bases not matched to a gene: 5. This CDR3 has 14 amino acids. Germline assignment: CDR1 SGHRS and CDR2 YFSETQ. The DNA for the CDR3 is TGCGCCAGCAGCTCCGGGACAGGGGGCTTAGGCTACACCTTC. Encoded protein: CASSSGTGGLGYTF.

The chain links TRBV10-3 to TRBJ2-3, with no clear D. V gave up 10 bases and J gave up 4 bases, with 12 bases separating them. Germline V lookup: CDR1 ENHRY, CDR2 SYGVKD. The CDR3 spans 12 residues. CDR3 residues: CATKLGPDTQYF. Here the CDR3 DNA reads TGTGCCACCAAATTGGGCCCAGATACGCAGTATTTT.

This chain connects TRBV7-9 to TRBJ2-7; D is undetermined. Germline-derived CDR1 and CDR2 are SEHNR and FQNEAQ (reference sequence). Trimming left V 3 bases short and J 3 bases short, with 9 bases between. This CDR3 has 13 amino acids. The CDR3: CASSFTAYYEQYF. Written as DNA, the CDR3 is TGTGCCAGCAGCTTCACAGCTTACTACGAGCAGTACTTC.

This CDR3 is CASSTGGAGPETQYF. CDR3 nucleotide sequence: TGTGCCAGCAGCACAGGTGGGGCGGGACCAGAGACCCAGTACTTC. This chain joins TRBV7-3 and TRBJ2-5, with D tentatively TRBD2 (6 bases). The length of the CDR3 is 15 residues. V shed 5 bases and J shed 4 bases, with 17 bases lying between them. The germline CDR1 and CDR2 sequences are SGHTA and FQGTGA.

This rearrangement joins TRBV5-6 to TRBJ2-7; TRBD2 matches 11 bases. Trimming took 3 bases from V and 3 from J; bases not matched to a gene: 8. This CDR3 is 16 amino acids long. In germline, CDR1 is SGHDT, CDR2 YYEEEE. CDR3 sequence reads: CASSSPGLAGDYEQYF. Here the CDR3 DNA reads TGTGCCAGCAGCTCACCTGGACTAGCGGGCGACTACGAGCAGTACTTC.

The chain uses TRBV30 and TRBJ2-7, with 8 nucleotides matching TRBD1. The CDR3 covers 15 residues. Germline assignment: CDR1 GTSNPN and CDR2 SVGIG (reference sequence). Trimming cost V 0 bases and J 0 bases; bases outside gene matches: 4. For the CDR3, the DNA is TGTGCCTGGAGTGTAAAAACAGGGGGCTCCTACGAGCAGTACTTC. This encodes CAWSVKTGGSYEQYF.

The chain recombines TRBV4-2 with TRBJ2-2, with D possibly TRBD1 on 5 matching bases. CDR1 LGHNA and CDR2 YNFKEQ come from the germline V gene. Trimming stripped 0 bases from V and 0 bases from J, with 17 bases between. CDR3 length equals 19 residues. The CDR3 coding sequence is TGTGCCAGCAGCCAAGATAGGGGCGGCTACCCGACGAACACCGGGGAGCTGTTTTTT. It codes for CASSQDRGGYPTNTGELFF.

This clone showed up just once. The CDR3 is CASSSLDRVYEQYF. As DNA, the CDR3 is TGTGCCAGCAGCTCACTCGACAGGGTCTACGAGCAGTACTTC. The genes are TRBV6-1 and TRBJ2-7; 7 nucleotides line up with TRBD1. The CDR3 runs to 14 residues. V trimming: 6 bases; J trimming: 3 bases; junction bases outside the gene matches: 8. CDR1 is MNHNS, CDR2 SASEGT, per germline.

This CDR3 reads CASSQRTGDYGYTF. The CDR3 DNA reads as TGTGCCAGTAGCCAGAGGACAGGGGACTATGGCTACACCTTC. This chain uses TRBV19 with TRBJ1-2, with 9 nucleotides matching TRBD1. V dropped 6 bases and J dropped 3; count of bases not matched to a gene: 5. The CDR3 loop spans 14 amino acids. Germline V gene data show CDR1 as LNHDA and CDR2 as SQIVND (reference sequence).

This clone was found once. This sequence joins TRBV15 and TRBJ2-7, with TRBD1 matching 8 bases. Trimming took 0 bases from V and 3 from J; bases not matched to a gene: 4. This CDR3 is built from 15 residues. Germline V CDR1 and CDR2: LNHNV, YYDKDF (reference sequence). CDR3: CATSRDRDRFYEQYF. The CDR3 DNA follows: TGTGCCACCAGCAGAGATCGGGACAGGTTCTACGAGCAGTACTTC.